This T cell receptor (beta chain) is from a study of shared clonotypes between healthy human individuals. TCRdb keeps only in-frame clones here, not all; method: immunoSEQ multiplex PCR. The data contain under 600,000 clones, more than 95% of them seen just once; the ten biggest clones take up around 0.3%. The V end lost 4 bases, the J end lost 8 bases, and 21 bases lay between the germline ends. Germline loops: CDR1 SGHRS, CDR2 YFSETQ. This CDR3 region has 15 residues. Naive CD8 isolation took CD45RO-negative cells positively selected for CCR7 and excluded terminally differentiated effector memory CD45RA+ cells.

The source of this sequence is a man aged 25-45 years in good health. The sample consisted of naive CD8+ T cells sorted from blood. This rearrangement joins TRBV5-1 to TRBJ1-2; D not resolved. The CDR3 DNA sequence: TGCGCCAGCAGCGAGGAGCACCGTCGGGTAGACGGCTACACCTTC. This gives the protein CASSEEHRRVDGYTF. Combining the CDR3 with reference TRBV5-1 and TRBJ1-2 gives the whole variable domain KAGVTQTPRYLIKTRGQQVTLSCSPISGHRSVSWYQQTPGQGLQFLFEYFSETQRNKGNFPGRFSGRQFSNSRSEMNVSTLELGDSALYLCASSEEHRRVDGYTFGSGTRLTVV.